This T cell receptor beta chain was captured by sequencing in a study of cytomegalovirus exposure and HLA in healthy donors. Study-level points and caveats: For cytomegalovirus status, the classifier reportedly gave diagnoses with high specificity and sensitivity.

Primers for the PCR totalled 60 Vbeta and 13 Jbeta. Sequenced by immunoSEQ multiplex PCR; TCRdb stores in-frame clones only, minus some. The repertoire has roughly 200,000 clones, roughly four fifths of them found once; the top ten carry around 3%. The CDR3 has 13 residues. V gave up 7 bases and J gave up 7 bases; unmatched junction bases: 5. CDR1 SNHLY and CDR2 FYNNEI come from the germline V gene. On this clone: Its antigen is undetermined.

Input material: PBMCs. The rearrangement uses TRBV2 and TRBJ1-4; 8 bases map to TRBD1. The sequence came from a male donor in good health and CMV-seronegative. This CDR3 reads CASKPGGSEKLFF. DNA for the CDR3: TGTGCCAGCAAGCCAGGGGGCAGTGAAAAACTGTTTTTT.